What follows describes a single T cell receptor beta chain. These data are taken from a study of blood T cell repertoires in COVID-19. The data were produced by immunoSEQ multiplex PCR, yet TCRdb's version contains in-frame clones alone and is incomplete. The sample includes around 110,000 clones, 70% to 90% of them seen just once. With V trimmed by 0 bases and J by 7 bases, 10 bases remained unmatched. In germline, CDR1 is LGHNA, CDR2 YSLEER. The CDR3 length is 16 residues. The chain has TRBV4-3 and TRBJ1-2, with TRBD1 matching 8 bases. This receptor was obtained from a man in his forties or fifties with active or convalescent COVID-19. The sequencing input was peripheral blood. The CDR3 region has the DNA TGCGCCAGCAGCCAAGAGAGGTCAGGGGGCGCTTCTGGCTACACCTTC. This codes for CASSQERSGGASGYTF.